Reported below is one T cell receptor beta chain. Its antigen is still unknown. This sample is drawn from a study of CD8 T cells in Susac syndrome. Study-wide results and limits: That the number of individuals in its TCR sequencing and HLA analysis was relatively small was acknowledged by the study. CD8+ clones in Susac expanded most in TEMRA cells and active patients.

V shed 0 bases and J shed 3 bases, with 9 bases lying between them. This CDR3 region has 15 residues. The germline V gene encodes CDR1 LGHNA and CDR2 YSLEER. RNA totalling about 0.45 to 1 ug underwent reverse transcription with random hexamers. In TCRdb, the immunoSEQ multiplex PCR reads were re-called with MiXCR into one record per CDR3 protein. Of around 110,000 distinct CDR3 sequences in the sample, over 90% were seen once. This chain joins TRBV4-3 and TRBJ1-5; D unresolved. This sequence originates from a human donor with Susac syndrome. The sample was CD8+ T cells from PBMCs. The CDR3 is CASSQEYSYNQPQHF. CDR3 DNA sequence: TGCGCCAGCAGCCAAGAATACAGTTACAATCAGCCCCAGCATTTT.